The 31 T cell receptor beta chains below all came from one sample that was sequenced in a study of T-cell reconstitution after alpha-beta-depleted transplantation in children. Unique molecular identifiers were incorporated into the prepared TCRbeta library. In TCRdb, the PCR reads were re-called with MiXCR into one record per CDR3 protein. This sample has 400,000 to 450,000 distinct CDR3 sequences, with roughly two fifths found just once. Sequences were derived from PBMCs, sampled before TCRalphabeta/CD19-depleted stem cell transplant. All receptors derive from a girl aged 2-10 years with aplastic anemia, due to receive a stem cell transplant.

This chain uses TRBV6-2 or TRBV6-3 with TRBJ1-5, with D perhaps TRBD1 (6 bases). This CDR3 is built from 15 residues. Germline values: CDR1 MNHEY, CDR2 SVGEGT. Trimming cost V 4 bases and J 0 bases, with 10 bases left between them. CDR3 DNA sequence: TGTGCCAGCAGTTCCGAACAGGGTAGCAATCAGCCCCAGCATTTT. It translates to CASSSEQGSNQPQHF.

This clonotype was observed at least ten times. The J gene is TRBJ2-1, the V gene TRBV6-2 or TRBV6-3; D possibly uses TRBD1 or TRBD2 (6 bases each). CDR1 and CDR2 from the germline V gene are MNHEY and SVGEGT. CDR3 length: 14 residues. V was cut by 6 bases and J by 6 bases, with 15 bases left in between. CDR3 region: CASRPDGGRNEQFF. As DNA, the CDR3 is TGTGCCAGCAGACCGGACGGGGGCCGCAATGAGCAGTTCTTC.

This clonotype showed up just once. The chain couples TRBV7-9 to TRBJ2-3; D is uncertain. The CDR3 covers 14 residues. V lost 4 bases and J 0 bases, leaving 8 bases between the germline ends. Germline values: CDR1 SEHNR, CDR2 FQNEAQ (reference sequence). In DNA, the CDR3 is TGTGCCAGCAGCTCCTGGCAGAGCACAGATACGCAGTATTTT. Protein product: CASSSWQSTDTQYF.

The chain couples TRBV20-1 to TRBJ1-4, with 7 bases matching TRBD1. CDR3 size: 15 residues. Looked up from germline, CDR1 is DFQATT and CDR2 is SNEGSKA (reference sequence). Unmatched junction bases numbered 11, after V lost 6 bases and J lost 4 bases. In DNA form, the CDR3 reads TGCAGTGCAAACGGACAGGCTAGACGTAATGAAAAACTGTTTTTT. It translates to CSANGQARRNEKLFF.

This clonotype turned up a few times. The V gene is TRBV7-6, the J gene TRBJ2-3; 8 bases match TRBD2. The junction had 16 bases not matched to a gene; V was cut back by 5 bases and J by 0 bases. Germline values: CDR1 SGHVS, CDR2 FNYEAQ. CDR3 length: 19 amino acids. The CDR3 loop is CASSRTVSGSITSTDTQYF. For the CDR3, the DNA is TGTGCCAGCAGCCGAACGGTCAGCGGGAGCATTACTAGCACAGATACGCAGTATTTT.

This clonotype showed up many times. The V call is TRBV28, the J call TRBJ2-1, with TRBD1 as a possible D gene (7 bases). The CDR3 has 15 amino acids. V was clipped by 9 bases and J by 7 bases, with 22 bases between them. CDR1 is MDHEN, CDR2 SYDVKM, per germline. The CDR3 here is CASNKGRAGGNEQFF. CDR3 nucleotides: TGTGCCAGTAACAAAGGCAGGGCAGGGGGGAATGAGCAGTTCTTC.

CDR3 residues: CSANGRWGQETQYF. The CDR3 DNA follows: TGCAGTGCTAACGGGAGATGGGGACAAGAGACCCAGTACTTC. This chain joins TRBV20-1 and TRBJ2-5; TRBD2 might be the D (6 bases). V lost 4 bases and J lost 2, with 14 bases in between. Looked up from germline, CDR1 is DFQATT and CDR2 is SNEGSKA (reference sequence). The length of the CDR3 is 14 residues.

The chain carries TRBV13 and TRBJ2-1; 10 nucleotides agree with TRBD2. This CDR3 comprises 21 residues. The J segment lost 0 bases and the V segment lost 0 bases, leaving 14 bases of the junction unmatched. Germline V gene data show CDR1 as PRHDT and CDR2 as FYEKMQ (reference sequence). DNA of the CDR3: TGTGCCAGCAGCTTAGGGATACTAGCGGGGTTTTTGGGGAGCTCCTACAATGAGCAGTTCTTC. Its translation is CASSLGILAGFLGSSYNEQFF. The full variable domain, its missing parts supplied by reference TRBV13 and TRBJ2-1, is AAGVIQSPRHLIKEKRETATLKCYPIPRHDTVYWYQQGPGQDPQFLISFYEKMQSDKGSIPDRFSAQQFSDYHSELNMSSLELGDSALYFCASSLGILAGFLGSSYNEQFFGPGTRLTVL.

This clonotype was picked up a small number of times. The rearrangement uses TRBV30 and TRBJ1-4; D perhaps matches TRBD1 (5 bases). Germline V gene lookup returns CDR1 GTSNPN and CDR2 SVGIG (reference sequence). CDR3 length equals 15 residues. Trimming removed 3 bases at V and 0 bases at J, with 11 bases between. CDR3 coding DNA: TGTGCCTGGAGGATGGGGGGTCCAACTAATGAAAAACTGTTTTTT. This codes for CAWRMGGPTNEKLFF.

The chain recombines TRBV7-2 with TRBJ2-7, with 8 bases aligning to TRBD1. With 3 bases clipped from V and 5 bases from J, the junction kept 6 bases outside the gene matches. The CDR3 sequence is 14 residues long. CDR1 and CDR2 (germline): SGHTA, FQGNSA. This CDR3 is CASSLGQGADEQYF. Here the CDR3 DNA reads TGTGCCAGCAGCTTGGGTCAGGGGGCTGACGAGCAGTACTTC.

The chain links TRBV5-5 to TRBJ2-7; no definite D call. The CDR3 is made up of 12 amino acids. The germline gives CDR1 SGHKS, CDR2 YYEKEE (reference sequence). The V gene lost 1 base and the J gene lost 3 bases, with 5 bases spanning the gap. CDR3 nucleotide sequence: TGTGCCAGCAGCTTGTCAATCTACGAGCAGTACTTC. It specifies CASSLSIYEQYF.

This rearrangement joins TRBV11-3 to TRBJ2-2; possible D gene TRBD2, 5 bases. The CDR3 has 15 amino acids. Per germline, CDR1 SGHNT and CDR2 YENEEA. V dropped 3 bases and J dropped 2 bases, with 10 bases sitting between them. DNA of the CDR3: TGTGCCAGCAGCTTGGTCGGAGGAAACACCGGGGAGCTGTTTTTT. Its protein is CASSLVGGNTGELFF.

This clonotype came up a few times. V is TRBV29-1 and J is TRBJ2-7; D gene unclear. The germline V gene has CDR1 SQVTM and CDR2 ANQGSEA. This CDR3 has 12 residues. V was cut by 6 bases and J by 2 bases, with 11 bases left in between. CDR3 DNA sequence: TGCAGCGTGGCACAGAACGCCTACGAGCAGTACTTC. It yields the protein CSVAQNAYEQYF.

This clonotype occurred a few times. The genes are TRBV5-1 and TRBJ2-7; D tentatively reads TRBD1 or TRBD2 (5 bases each). Trimming cost V 5 bases and J 2 bases, with 11 bases left between them. This CDR3 comprises 13 residues. Germline CDR1 reads SGHRS; CDR2 reads YFSETQ. For the CDR3, the DNA is TGCGCCAGCAGTAACACGGGACCCTACGAGCAGTACTTC. This translates into CASSNTGPYEQYF.

Only a few counts were recorded for this clonotype. The rearrangement links TRBV12-3 or TRBV12-4 to TRBJ2-1, with TRBD2 matching 10 bases. The CDR3 is made up of 17 amino acids. J gave up 8 bases and V 6 bases, and 16 bases lay outside the gene matches. The CDR3 DNA sequence: TGTGCCAGCAGCTCCGCGGCGTCTAGCGGGAGCGCGGATGAGCAGTTCTTC. Its protein product is CASSSAASSGSADEQFF.

This chain uses TRBV4-2 with TRBJ2-6; D gene unclear. V lost 4 bases and J 4 bases, leaving 11 bases between the germline ends. Germline CDR1 LGHNA, CDR2 YNFKEQ. This CDR3 spans 15 amino acids. CDR3 amino acids: CASSRLDMGANVLTF. CDR3 DNA: TGTGCCAGCAGCCGCCTCGATATGGGGGCCAACGTCCTGACTTTC.

The table lists this clonotype with many counts. The chain couples TRBV12-3 or TRBV12-4 to TRBJ2-3; unclear D gene. The CDR3 length is 15 residues. The V end lost 3 bases, the J end lost 0 bases, and 10 bases lay between the germline ends. Here the CDR3 DNA reads TGTGCCAGCAGTTTTGAGTTCCCTAGCACAGATACGCAGTATTTT. Protein: CASSFEFPSTDTQYF.

The chain employs TRBV25-1 and TRBJ1-1, with TRBD1 identical over 7 bases. The J segment lost 4 bases and the V segment lost 3 bases, leaving 5 bases of the junction unmatched. CDR1 and CDR2 from the germline V gene are MGHDK and SYGVNS. The CDR3 totals 14 residues. The CDR3 loop is CASSETGRATEAFF. The CDR3 DNA is TGTGCCAGCAGTGAGACAGGGCGGGCCACTGAAGCTTTCTTT.

This clonotype has at least ten counts. The rearrangement joins TRBV20-1 to TRBJ1-2; D call uncertain. Germline CDR1 reads DFQATT; CDR2 reads SNEGSKA (reference sequence). V lost 1 base and J 2 bases, leaving 8 bases between the germline ends. This CDR3 contains 13 residues. The CDR3 DNA reads as TGCAGTGCTAGAGGCCGCGGCAACTATGGCTACACCTTC. Encoded protein: CSARGRGNYGYTF.

V and J are TRBV20-1 and TRBJ2-7; 10 positions agree with TRBD2. The CDR3 extends over 14 amino acids. The trim removed 5 bases at V and 2 bases at J, leaving 6 bases unmatched. Germline V gene sequence: CDR1 DFQATT, CDR2 SNEGSKA (reference sequence). The CDR3 DNA sequence: TGCAGTGCTGGAGGGACTAGCGCAACCTACGAGCAGTACTTC. It is translated as CSAGGTSATYEQYF.

There are many counts of this clonotype. The gene calls are TRBV6-5 and TRBJ1-1, with D possibly TRBD1 on 6 matching bases. Germline CDR1 MNHEY, CDR2 SVGAGI. This CDR3 is built from 12 residues. CDR3 bases: TGTGCGACCACGCGGGGGGGCGGGGAAGCTTTCTTT. It yields the protein CATTRGGGEAFF.

This chain joins TRBV6-5 and TRBJ2-3; maybe TRBD2 (5 bases). V lost 2 bases to trimming and J lost 2 bases, with 8 bases between them. The length of the CDR3 is 14 residues. The germline CDR1 and CDR2 sequences are MNHEY and SVGAGI. In DNA, the CDR3 is TGTGCCAGCAGTTACCGGGGATCCACAGATACGCAGTATTTT. Protein: CASSYRGSTDTQYF.

This clonotype has ten or more counts. J is TRBJ2-1 and V is TRBV5-6; 12 positions agree with TRBD2. Germline V CDR1 and CDR2: SGHDT, YYEEEE. The CDR3 totals 17 residues. Trimming at V came to 3 bases and at J to 3 bases, leaving 7 bases not matched to a gene. The CDR3 sequence: CASSSWTSGNRYNEQFF. The CDR3 bases are TGTGCCAGCAGCTCATGGACTAGCGGGAACCGCTACAATGAGCAGTTCTTC.

The V call is TRBV20-1, the J call TRBJ2-2, with 13 bases aligning to TRBD2. After removal of 5 bases from V and 8 bases from J, the junction contained 8 bases not matched to a gene. This CDR3 has 15 residues. From germline, CDR1 is DFQATT and CDR2 SNEGSKA (reference sequence). Here the CDR3 DNA reads TGCAGTGCTCCCTTAGGACTAGCGGGAGCGGGGGAGCTGTTTTTT. Translating gives CSAPLGLAGAGELFF.

About this clonotype itself: This may come from a read error, since a much larger clone is one base off. The conserved phenylalanine or tryptophan normally closing the CDR3 is absent here, so this likely arose from a read error. The chain carries TRBV4-1 and TRBJ2-6; D is perhaps TRBD2 (6 bases). Trimming shortened V by 1 base and J by 0 bases, and 10 bases separated the two germline ends. Germline V gene sequence: CDR1 MGHRA, CDR2 YSYEKL. The CDR3 spans 17 residues. This CDR3 reads CASSQVGRGSGANVLTY. In DNA, the CDR3 is TGCGCCAGCAGCCAAGTAGGGCGGGGCTCTGGGGCCAACGTCCTGACTTAC.

This rearrangement joins TRBV20-1 to TRBJ2-5; D is ambiguous. V lost 1 base to trimming and J lost 4 bases, with 19 bases between them. This CDR3 region has 16 residues. CDR1 and CDR2 from the germline V gene are DFQATT and SNEGSKA (reference sequence). As DNA, the CDR3 is TGCAGTGCTAGAGCCCTATTTGGGGAAGTAATAGAGACCCAGTACTTC. It specifies CSARALFGEVIETQYF.

There are many counts of this clonotype. DNA of the CDR3: TGTGCCAGCAGTTACCAACCAGGGTACAATGAGCAGTTCTTC. Its protein is CASSYQPGYNEQFF. The chain employs TRBV6-2 or TRBV6-3 and TRBJ2-1; tentatively, D is TRBD1 (5 bases). Germline CDR1 is MNHEY and CDR2 is SVGEGT. Trimming removed 2 bases at V and 4 bases at J, with 9 bases between. The CDR3 spans 14 residues.

This clonotype was seen more than once but under ten times. The chain has TRBV7-2 and TRBJ2-7; TRBD1 aligns across 7 bases. The CDR3 spans 14 residues. Germline V gives CDR1 SGHTA, CDR2 FQGNSA. V shed 5 bases, J shed 3 bases, and the junction held 7 bases outside the gene matches. CDR3 in DNA: TGTGCCAGCAGCCCTGGACAGGTCTACTACGAGCAGTACTTC. This encodes CASSPGQVYYEQYF.

The chain has TRBV12-3 or TRBV12-4 and TRBJ2-7; D call uncertain. The V end was cut by 4 bases, the J end by 7 bases, with 14 bases between. The CDR3 sequence is 13 residues long. The CDR3 region is CASSWVAAGEQYF. CDR3 sequence (DNA): TGTGCCAGCAGTTGGGTGGCAGCCGGGGAGCAGTACTTC.

This clonotype has more than one count but fewer than ten. The rearrangement joins TRBV6-5 to TRBJ2-7, with 11 bases aligning to TRBD2. Trimming took 2 bases from V and 3 from J; bases not matched to a gene: 9. The CDR3 runs to 17 residues. Looked up from germline, CDR1 is MNHEY and CDR2 is SVGAGI. The CDR3 DNA reads as TGTGCCAGCAGTTACGCTAGCGGGAGGTCCCGAGACTACGAGCAGTACTTC. Protein product: CASSYASGRSRDYEQYF.

The chain is built from TRBV11-3 and TRBJ2-1; TRBD1 aligns across 7 bases. This CDR3 spans 13 amino acids. Germline CDR1 and CDR2: SGHNT and YENEEA. V lost 2 bases to trimming and J lost 9 bases; unmatched junction nucleotides: 4. DNA of the CDR3: TGTGCCAGCAGCTTATCTTACAGGGGTGAGCAGTTCTTC. Translated, it gives CASSLSYRGEQFF.